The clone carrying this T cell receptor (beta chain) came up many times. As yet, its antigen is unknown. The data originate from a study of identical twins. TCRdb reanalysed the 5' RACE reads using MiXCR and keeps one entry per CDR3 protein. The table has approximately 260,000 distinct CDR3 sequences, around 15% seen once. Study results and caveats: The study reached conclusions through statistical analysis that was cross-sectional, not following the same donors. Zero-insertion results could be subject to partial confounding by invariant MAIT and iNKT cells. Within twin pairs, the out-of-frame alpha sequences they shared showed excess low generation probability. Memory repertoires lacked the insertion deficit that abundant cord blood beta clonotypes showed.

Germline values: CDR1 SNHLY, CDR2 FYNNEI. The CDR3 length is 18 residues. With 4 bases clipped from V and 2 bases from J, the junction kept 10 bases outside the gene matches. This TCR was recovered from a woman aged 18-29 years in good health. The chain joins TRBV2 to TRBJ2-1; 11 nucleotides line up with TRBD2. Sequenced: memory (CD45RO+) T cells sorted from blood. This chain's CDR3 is CASSVTSGRTKAYNEQFF. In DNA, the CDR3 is TGTGCCAGCAGTGTTACTAGCGGGAGAACGAAAGCCTACAATGAGCAGTTCTTC.